This entry is about one T cell receptor (beta chain). Its antigen is not known. This sample was taken from a study of CD4+ T cells in melanoma. The length of the CDR3 is 17 residues. Per germline, CDR1 SNHLY and CDR2 FYNNEI. The junction had 13 bases not matched to a gene; V was cut back by 6 bases and J by 4 bases. The data were produced by immunoSEQ multiplex PCR, yet TCRdb's version contains in-frame clones alone and is incomplete. This table has 52,000 or so clones, 55% to 75% appearing once. Study-wide results and limits: CD8+ T cell, macrophage and B cell function reportedly correlated with neoantigen-specific CD4+ T cells.

The sequence was collected from a human donor with melanoma. The chain combines TRBV2 with TRBJ1-2; 11 nucleotides match TRBD1. Material: tumor tissue. CDR3 amino acids: CASSPGTGGLRVYGYTF. The CDR3 nucleotides are TGTGCCAGCAGCCCCGGGACAGGGGGGCTTCGGGTCTATGGCTACACCTTC.